This TCR beta chain was obtained from a study of response to subunit inactivated influenza vaccine. Study outcomes and limitations: With each seasonal influenza vaccination, the authors suggested, few new T cells are recruited.

TCRdb ran MiXCR on the RT-PCR reads and lists one entry per CDR3 protein. Of hundreds of thousands of distinct CDR3 sequences in the sample, approximately 15% were seen once. This clonotype has more than one count but fewer than ten. What it binds is unknown. Germline V gene data show CDR1 as SGHTA and CDR2 as FQGNSA. The CDR3 totals 16 residues. After removal of 1 base from V and 4 bases from J, the junction contained 3 bases not matched to a gene. The starting material was PBMCs from blood, obtained roughly 2 weeks before vaccination. V gene TRBV7-2 combines with J gene TRBJ2-3, with 12 bases aligning to TRBD2. This receptor was identified in a man aged 45-60 years who received an inactivated influenza vaccine. The CDR3 is CASSLVLAGGADTQYF. CDR3 bases: TGTGCCAGCAGCTTAGTCCTAGCGGGGGGGGCAGATACGCAGTATTTT.